The rows below give T cell receptor beta chains drawn from one sample of a study of blood T cell repertoires in COVID-19. Using immunoSEQ multiplex PCR, the repertoire was profiled, and TCRdb retains in-frame clones only, with some absent. The repertoire holds 90,000 to 110,000 clones, with roughly 80% as singletons. The sequenced sample consisted of peripheral blood. The receptor set was obtained from a human donor in a cohort sampled during active or convalescent COVID-19. Both conserved end residues are part of each CDR3. D genes are given only for firm matches. Expanded clones are given a class, and other clones once, few, many or no size at all.

v_gene	d_gene	j_gene	abundance	CDR3nt	CDR3aa
TRBV11-2	-	TRBJ2-3	-	TGTGCAGAGTCCTTCAACGGGGGTACGCAGTATTTT	CAESFNGGTQYF
TRBV7-3	-	TRBJ2-3	few	TGTGCCAGCAGCTTGACGAGCGGAAACACAGATACGCAGTATTTT	CASSLTSGNTDTQYF
TRBV28	-	TRBJ1-1	-	TGTGCCAGCAGTTTAAGCGTTACGGGGGTTGGTGAAGCTTTCTTT	CASSLSVTGVGEAFF
TRBV6-5	TRBD1	TRBJ2-7	few	TGTGCCAGCAGTTACGGGACAGGGGGAGCCTACGAGCAGTACTTC	CASSYGTGGAYEQYF
TRBV6-5	TRBD1	TRBJ1-2	-	TGTGCCAGCACGGGACAGGGAGATGGCTACACCTTC	CASTGQGDGYTF
TRBV11-2	-	TRBJ1-2	few	TGTGCCAGCAGCTATTCGGCCCCGGCGGGTTATGGCTACACCTTC	CASSYSAPAGYGYTF
TRBV7-9	TRBD1	TRBJ1-1	-	TGTGCCAGCACCCGGGACAGTTCGAACACTGAAGCTTTCTTT	CASTRDSSNTEAFF
TRBV7-2	TRBD2	TRBJ2-5	-	TGTGCCAGCAGCTTAGTAGGACTAGCGGGGGGGCGGGAGACCCAGTACTTC	CASSLVGLAGGRETQYF
TRBV4-2	TRBD2	TRBJ2-7	-	TGTGCCAGCAGCCAAGTGCTAGCGGGACTCTACGAGCAGTACTTC	CASSQVLAGLYEQYF
TRBV28	TRBD2	TRBJ2-7	-	TGTGCCAGCAGTTTCTCATCGCTAGCGGCAAAGGCTTATGACGAGCAGTACTTC	CASSFSSLAAKAYDEQYF
TRBV14	-	TRBJ1-6	-	TGTGCCAGCAGCTTCAGACTTGGATCACCCCTCCACTTT	CASSFRLGSPLHF
TRBV19	TRBD1	TRBJ2-7	-	TGTGCCAGTAGGGCAGGACAGGGGGCGAGTGAGCAGTACTTC	CASRAGQGASEQYF
TRBV11-2	-	TRBJ1-4	once	TGTGCCAGCAGCTTAGGGGGGCCGGCAACTAATGAAAAACTGTTTTTT	CASSLGGPATNEKLFF
TRBV6-6	TRBD2	TRBJ2-7	-	TGTGCCAGCAGTTACCCTCTTAGCGGGAGCTCCTACGAGCAGTACTTC	CASSYPLSGSSYEQYF